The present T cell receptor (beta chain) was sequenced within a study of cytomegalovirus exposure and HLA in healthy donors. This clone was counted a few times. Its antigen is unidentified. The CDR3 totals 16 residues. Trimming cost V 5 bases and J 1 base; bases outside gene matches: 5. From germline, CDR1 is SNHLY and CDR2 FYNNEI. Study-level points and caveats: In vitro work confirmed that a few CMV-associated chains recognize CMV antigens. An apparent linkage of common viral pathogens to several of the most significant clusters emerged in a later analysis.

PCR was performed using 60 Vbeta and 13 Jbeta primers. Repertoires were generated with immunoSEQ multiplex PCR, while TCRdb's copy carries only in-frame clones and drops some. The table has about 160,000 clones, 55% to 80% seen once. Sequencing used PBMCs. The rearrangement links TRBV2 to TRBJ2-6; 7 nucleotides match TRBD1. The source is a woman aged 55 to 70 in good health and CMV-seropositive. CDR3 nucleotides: TGTGCCAGCAGTTCCGGGACAGCATCTGGGGCCAACGTCCTGACTTTC. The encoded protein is CASSSGTASGANVLTF.